This is a list of T cell receptor beta chains from one sample in a study of cytomegalovirus exposure and HLA in healthy donors. Some clones are missing from TCRdb's copy, which holds only in-frame ones; the method was immunoSEQ multiplex PCR. The table has some 120,000 clones, over 65% seen once. The sample was PBMCs. The receptor source for this set is a man younger than 35 in good health and CMV-seronegative. Each CDR3 is given with its conserved first and last residue. D genes are given only for firm matches. Rows give clone size only sometimes, using once, few, many, or a class for an expanded clone.

V	D	J	size	DNA	CDR3
TRBV6-1	-	TRBJ1-1	-	TGTGCCAGCAGCGAGTGGAGAGGCGCTTTCTTT	CASSEWRGAFF
TRBV9	-	TRBJ1-1	-	TGTGCCAGCAGCGTAGATAACAGTGGGGGGACTGAAGCTTTCTTT	CASSVDNSGGTEAFF
TRBV15	TRBD1	TRBJ2-7	many	TGTGCCACCAGCAGAGAGGGAACAGGGGGCTACGAGCAGTACTTC	CATSREGTGGYEQYF
TRBV4-2	-	TRBJ1-1	-	TGTGCCAGCAGCCTGAGAGGGAGGTATAGTGAAGCTTTCTTT	CASSLRGRYSEAFF
TRBV2	-	TRBJ1-2	-	TGTGCCAGCAGTGCAGAAGCTAACTATGGCTACACCTTC	CASSAEANYGYTF
TRBV4-3	-	TRBJ1-6	-	TGCGCCAGCAGCCAAGATGAGGGGGGGATGGATTCACCCCTCCACTTT	CASSQDEGGMDSPLHF
TRBV5-5	-	TRBJ2-7	-	TGTGCCAGCAGCTTGGGGGCGGGGGCCACCTACGAGCAGTACTTC	CASSLGAGATYEQYF
TRBV18	TRBD1	TRBJ2-7	-	TGTGCCAGCTCACCGAGAACGGGACAGGGAAGGGAGCAGTACTTC	CASSPRTGQGREQYF
TRBV7-3	-	TRBJ2-2	-	TGTGCCACCAGGGCTGCGGCGAACACCGGGGAGCTGTTTTTT	CATRAAANTGELFF
TRBV11-2	-	TRBJ2-7	-	TGTGCCAGCAGCTTCGGAGAGGACTACGAGCAGTACTTC	CASSFGEDYEQYF
TRBV10-3	-	TRBJ1-1	few	TGTGCCATCAGTGAGTCGAGGTCGTTGGAAGCTTTCTTT	CAISESRSLEAFF
TRBV11-2	-	TRBJ2-1	-	TGTGCCAGCAGCTTTTCCCCAATCCTGGGGGGGCAAAACAATGAGCAGTTCTTC	CASSFSPILGGQNNEQFF
TRBV5-5	-	TRBJ1-1	-	TGTGCCAGCAGCTTGGTCCAAGCCATCCGGGTGAACACTGAAGCTTTCTTT	CASSLVQAIRVNTEAFF
TRBV7-8	-	TRBJ2-1	-	TGTGCCAGCAGCTTATCCGGGTTGTCCTACAATGAGCAGTTCTTC	CASSLSGLSYNEQFF
TRBV7-9	-	TRBJ1-2	-	TGTGCCAGCAGCAGTAACATTGGACATCTCTATGGCTACACCTTC	CASSSNIGHLYGYTF
TRBV15	TRBD2	TRBJ2-3	-	TGTGCCACCAGCACCAAACTAGCGGGGGGGCCATATACGCAGTATTTT	CATSTKLAGGPYTQYF
TRBV6-6	TRBD1	TRBJ2-5	-	TGTGCCAGCAGACCAACAGGGGTGCAGGAGACCCAGTACTTC	CASRPTGVQETQYF
TRBV7-7	TRBD2	TRBJ2-5	-	TGTGCCAGCAGTCACCCCCGGGGGACTAGCGGGGGAGCTCCTCAAGAGACCCAGTACTTC	CASSHPRGTSGGAPQETQYF
TRBV4-3	-	TRBJ1-1	-	TGCGCCAGCAGCCAAGGAACTCTTCGGGGGGCGAACACTGAAGCTTTCTTT	CASSQGTLRGANTEAFF
TRBV6-5	-	TRBJ1-1	few	TGTGCCAGCAGCCCCCGGACATTCACTGAAGCTTTCTTT	CASSPRTFTEAFF
TRBV6-6	TRBD2	TRBJ2-1	-	TGTGCCAGCAGGGGGACTAGCGGTGCAACCTACAATGAGCAGTTCTTC	CASRGTSGATYNEQFF
TRBV5-1	-	TRBJ1-1	-	TGCGCCAGCAGCACCGGGACAAACACTGAAGCTTTCTTT	CASSTGTNTEAFF
TRBV18	-	TRBJ1-1	once	TGTGCCAGCTCATCCACGGGGTCTAAGAACACTGAAGCTTTCTTT	CASSSTGSKNTEAFF
TRBV27	TRBD1	TRBJ2-7	-	TGTGCCAGCAGTTATGGGGACAGGGTCTCCTACGAGCAGTACTTC	CASSYGDRVSYEQYF
TRBV5-6	-	TRBJ2-5	-	TGTGCCAGCAGCTTGAGTGATAGATTACAAGAGACCCAGTACTTC	CASSLSDRLQETQYF
TRBV7-2	-	TRBJ2-7	once	TGTGCCAGCAGCTTGAGAGGGGGGGTGGGGGAGCAGTACTTC	CASSLRGGVGEQYF
TRBV6-1	TRBD1	TRBJ2-7	once	TGTGCCAGCAGATCGGGACAGGGGGCGAGGTACGAGCAGTACTTC	CASRSGQGARYEQYF
TRBV6-5	-	TRBJ1-4	-	TGTGCCAGCAGTTACCCCCAGGGGAGGGATAGGGAAAAACTGTTTTTT	CASSYPQGRDREKLFF
TRBV9	-	TRBJ1-3	few	TGTGCCAGCAGCGTCTCGAGCTCTGGAAACACCATATATTTT	CASSVSSSGNTIYF
TRBV7-3	TRBD2	TRBJ2-3	-	TGTGCCAGCAGCCCAGCGGGGGCGTTCACAGATACGCAGTATTTT	CASSPAGAFTDTQYF
TRBV4-2	-	TRBJ2-7	-	TGTGCCAGCAGCCAAGTAGTGGGGGCATACGAGCAGTACTTC	CASSQVVGAYEQYF
TRBV2	-	TRBJ2-5	few	TGTGCCAGCCTGGCGGGGGCCGGAGAGACCCAGTACTTC	CASLAGAGETQYF
TRBV25-1	-	TRBJ2-7	-	TGTGCCAGCAGGGACTCCACGGATTACGAGCAGTACTTC	CASRDSTDYEQYF
TRBV5-1	TRBD1	TRBJ1-2	-	TGCGCCAGCAGCTTGGGGGGACAGGGGTATGGCTACACCTTC	CASSLGGQGYGYTF
TRBV7-9	-	TRBJ2-7	-	TGTGCCAGCAGTGGACTGGCCTACGAGCAGTACTTC	CASSGLAYEQYF
TRBV6-5	TRBD1	TRBJ2-2	once	TGTGCCAGCAGCCGGGACAGAGACACCGGGGAGCTGTTTTTT	CASSRDRDTGELFF
TRBV6-5	-	TRBJ1-1	-	TGTGCCAGCAGTTACGGAGGGATTGCCACTGAAGCTTTCTTT	CASSYGGIATEAFF
TRBV14	-	TRBJ1-1	-	TGTGCCAGCAGCCAAGAGATAGCGGGACGGAACACTGAAGCTTTCTTT	CASSQEIAGRNTEAFF
TRBV6-5	TRBD1	TRBJ1-3	-	TGTGCCAGCAGTTATAGGGGGCTACCGGGGAACACCATATATTTT	CASSYRGLPGNTIYF
TRBV2	TRBD1	TRBJ2-7	-	TGTGCCAGCAGCCGACAGGGGGCTTACGAGCAGTACTTC	CASSRQGAYEQYF